The next 19 T cell receptor beta chains were all read from a single sample in a study of blood T cell repertoires in COVID-19. TCRdb's table, derived via immunoSEQ multiplex PCR, lists solely in-frame clones and lacks some. The sample has some 150,000 clones, roughly nine tenths seen once. The sample comprised peripheral blood. These TCRs come from a woman in her 70s with acute or convalescent COVID-19.

The gene calls are TRBV30 and TRBJ1-4, with TRBD1 matching over 7 bases. Germline CDR1 reads GTSNPN; CDR2 reads SVGIG (reference sequence). This CDR3 has 13 residues. The ends lost 3 bases at V and 8 bases at J; junction bases unmatched: 6. The CDR3 reads CAWSRQGGEKLFF. For the CDR3, the DNA is TGTGCCTGGAGCCGACAGGGTGGGGAAAAACTGTTTTTT.

CDR3 in amino acids: CASSSGQPNTGELFF. In DNA form, the CDR3 reads TGTGCCAGCAGCTCGGGACAGCCGAACACCGGGGAGCTGTTTTTT. The chain has TRBV7-2 and TRBJ2-2; TRBD1 matches 7 bases. Germline assignment: CDR1 SGHTA and CDR2 FQGNSA. CDR3 length: 15 amino acids. J gave up 0 bases and V 4 bases, and 2 bases lay outside the gene matches.

This chain joins TRBV7-9 and TRBJ2-3; D is perhaps TRBD1 (6 bases). Germline V lookup: CDR1 SEHNR, CDR2 FQNEAQ (reference sequence). CDR3 length: 17 residues. V was clipped by 5 bases and J by 6 bases, with 24 bases between them. DNA of the CDR3: TGTGCCAGCAGCCCGATTTCGGGGACACCTAACCAGGATACGCAGTATTTT. The encoded protein is CASSPISGTPNQDTQYF.

The V call is TRBV4-1, the J call TRBJ1-4; 7 bases line up with TRBD1. The CDR3 runs to 16 residues. Losses at the gene ends were 0 bases for V and 8 bases for J; bases not matched to a gene: 9. The germline V gene encodes CDR1 MGHRA and CDR2 YSYEKL. The CDR3 nucleotides read TGCGCCAGCAGCCAAGATTTGACGGGCAGGGGGGAAAAACTGTTTTTT. Encoded protein: CASSQDLTGRGEKLFF.

The chain employs TRBV19 and TRBJ1-3, with D perhaps matching TRBD1 (5 bases). The CDR3 has 15 amino acids. V lost 2 bases and J 0 bases, leaving 8 bases between the germline ends. Germline V gene lookup returns CDR1 LNHDA and CDR2 SQIVND (reference sequence). The CDR3 DNA follows: TGTGCCAGTAGTATAATACAGGTCTCTGGAAACACCATATATTTT. It yields the protein CASSIIQVSGNTIYF.

The rearrangement uses TRBV7-2 and TRBJ2-1, with TRBD2 identical over 8 bases. In germline, CDR1 is SGHTA, CDR2 FQGNSA. Losses at the gene ends were 0 bases for V and 4 bases for J; bases not matched to a gene: 8. The CDR3 has 17 residues. DNA for the CDR3: TGTGCCAGCAGCTTAGCCGGGGTGCGGGGGGCATACAATGAGCAGTTCTTC. Its translation: CASSLAGVRGAYNEQFF.

This chain uses TRBV5-6 with TRBJ2-4; 8 bases align to TRBD1. The CDR3 extends over 17 amino acids. J was trimmed by 0 bases and V by 3 bases; bases with no gene match: 8. Germline V lookup: CDR1 SGHDT, CDR2 YYEEEE. Written as DNA, the CDR3 is TGTGCCAGCAGCTCGCGAGGACAGGGTAGAGCCAAAAACATTCAGTACTTC. This translates into CASSSRGQGRAKNIQYF.

In this sample, this clone turned up once. The V and J genes are TRBV6-5 and TRBJ2-7; the match to TRBD1 covers 7 bases. Trimming cost V 5 bases and J 0 bases; bases outside gene matches: 7. Germline CDR1 reads MNHEY; CDR2 reads SVGAGI. This CDR3 is 15 amino acids long. The chain's CDR3 is CASSKQTGYSYEQYF. The DNA of the CDR3 is TGTGCCAGCAGTAAGCAGACAGGGTACTCCTACGAGCAGTACTTC.

The rearrangement uses TRBV3-1 (or the pseudogene TRBV3-2) and TRBJ1-1, with TRBD1 matching over 8 bases. The CDR3 totals 15 residues. Germline trimming cut 3 bases from V and 5 bases from J; bases unmatched to any gene: 8. Germline CDR1 reads LGHDT; CDR2 reads YNNKEL (reference sequence). The CDR3 region is CASSHWGQVGTEAFF. The CDR3 region has the DNA TGTGCCAGCAGCCATTGGGGACAGGTCGGTACTGAAGCTTTCTTT.

V gene TRBV6-5 combines with J gene TRBJ2-3; TRBD1 aligns across 8 bases. Germline CDR1 is MNHEY and CDR2 is SVGAGI. J gave up 3 bases and V 5 bases, and 4 bases lay outside the gene matches. This CDR3 comprises 14 residues. CDR3 sequence reads: CASSNRQGTDTQYF. The CDR3, as DNA: TGTGCCAGCAGTAACCGACAGGGGACAGATACGCAGTATTTT.

The genes are TRBV6-5 and TRBJ1-2; the D is unclear. The CDR3 totals 15 residues. Germline V gene sequence: CDR1 MNHEY, CDR2 SVGAGI. Deletions cut 3 bases from V and 3 bases from J, with 14 bases between. CDR3 nucleotide sequence: TGTGCCAGCAGTTATAACGCGTTTGGAGACTATGGCTACACCTTC. Translated: CASSYNAFGDYGYTF.

This clone was found a few times. The chain links TRBV7-9 to TRBJ1-2, with TRBD1 matching over 12 bases. The CDR3 runs 17 residues. The J segment lost 6 bases and the V segment lost 1 base, leaving 9 bases of the junction unmatched. Germline lookup yields CDR1 SEHNR and CDR2 FQNEAQ (reference sequence). The chain's CDR3 is CASSLGSGQGAMHGYTF. In nucleotides, the CDR3 is TGTGCCAGCAGCTTAGGGTCGGGACAGGGGGCGATGCATGGCTACACCTTC.

The count of this clone is one. CDR3 coding DNA: TGTGCCAGCAGGGGGACATGGGAGCAGTTCTTC. This gives the protein CASRGTWEQFF. The chain uses TRBV12-3 or TRBV12-4 and TRBJ2-1; tentatively, D is TRBD1 (6 bases). V dropped 6 bases and J dropped 10 bases, with 10 bases sitting between them. The CDR3 covers 11 residues.

The chain couples TRBV4-1 to TRBJ2-3, with 8 nucleotides matching TRBD2. This CDR3 is built from 17 residues. J was trimmed by 5 bases and V by 1 base; bases with no gene match: 11. Germline V CDR1 and CDR2: MGHRA, YSYEKL. CDR3 nucleotide sequence: TGCGCCAGCAGCCAAGCTCGTATCGGGGGGGCGGGAGATACGCAGTATTTT. Its protein is CASSQARIGGAGDTQYF.

V and J are TRBV19 and TRBJ2-4; tentative D call: TRBD2 (7 bases). This CDR3 is built from 17 residues. Germline values: CDR1 LNHDA, CDR2 SQIVND (reference sequence). V lost 4 bases to trimming and J lost 1 base, with 17 bases between them. In DNA form, the CDR3 reads TGTGCCAGTAGTACCCCCCCGCGGGGGCCGGCCAAAAACATTCAGTACTTC. This encodes CASSTPPRGPAKNIQYF.

This clone is a singleton in its sample. The gene calls are TRBV6-5 and TRBJ1-2; D perhaps matches TRBD1 (5 bases). This CDR3 has 14 residues. The ends were cut back, 2 bases at V and 4 bases at J, with 11 bases in the middle. Germline V gene sequence: CDR1 MNHEY, CDR2 SVGAGI. CDR3 nucleotide sequence: TGTGCCAGCAGTTACCGGGACTTTGGCTATGGCTACACCTTC. As protein: CASSYRDFGYGYTF.

The V gene is TRBV3-1 (or the pseudogene TRBV3-2), the J gene TRBJ1-5; TRBD1 might be the D (5 bases). The CDR3 length is 16 residues. Germline-derived CDR1 and CDR2 are LGHDT and YNNKEL (reference sequence). V lost 3 bases, J lost 2 bases, and 14 bases lay in between. The CDR3 bases are TGTGCCAGCAGCCATCTACAGGAAGGGGGCAATCAGCCCCAGCATTTT. It translates to CASSHLQEGGNQPQHF.

The genes are TRBV18 and TRBJ1-6; the D gene is possibly TRBD1 (5 bases). Trimming took 2 bases from V and 16 from J, leaving 15 bases between them. Germline V gene lookup returns CDR1 KGHSH and CDR2 LQKENI. The CDR3 consists of 13 residues. The chain's CDR3 is CASSPGEGVDLHF. CDR3 sequence (DNA): TGTGCCAGCTCACCAGGTGAAGGGGTCGATCTCCACTTT.

J is TRBJ1-2 and V is TRBV7-9; 9 nucleotides match TRBD1. This CDR3 contains 15 residues. Germline V gene sequence: CDR1 SEHNR, CDR2 FQNEAQ (reference sequence). V dropped 5 bases and J dropped 7; count of bases not matched to a gene: 11. The CDR3 region is CASSLSGQGYSGYTF. CDR3 in DNA: TGTGCCAGCAGCCTTTCTGGACAGGGGTATAGTGGCTACACCTTC.